This T cell receptor beta chain stems from a study of siplizumab effects on memory and regulatory T cells. The V gene's germline CDR1 is SGHDN and CDR2 FVKESK. The CDR3 runs 16 residues. V was clipped by 4 bases and J by 4 bases; unmatched bases: 9. On this clone itself: No antigen is known for it.

Profiled with immunoSEQ multiplex PCR; TCRdb holds only in-frame clones, not every one. The sample records approximately 60,000 clones, just over 95% being singletons. Study results and limitations: No functional test confirmed suppression by proliferating siplizumab-culture Tregs. Controls had approximately 26% Treg-derived mappable alloreactive CD4+ clones on average, versus roughly 70% with siplizumab.

Where three donor pairs were concerned, the unstimulated naive, memory, effector memory and TEMRA subsets underwent sequencing. This clonotype was obtained from a human donor in good health. The chain employs TRBV14 and TRBJ2-1; TRBD2 aligns across 8 bases. The sample comprised naive CD8+ T cells sorted from blood. The DNA of the CDR3 is TGTGCCAGCAGCCCCCTCGCGGGGGGCTATTACAATGAGCAGTTCTTC. Translation gives CASSPLAGGYYNEQFF.